The rows below give T cell receptor beta chains drawn from one sample of a study of blood T cell repertoires in COVID-19. The data were produced by immunoSEQ multiplex PCR, yet TCRdb's version contains in-frame clones alone and is incomplete. This sample has 150,000 to 200,000 clones, with around 87% found just once. The sample was peripheral blood. Every receptor here comes from a woman of 80 years or more in a cohort sampled during active or convalescent COVID-19. Both conserved end residues are trimmed from each CDR3. The order of the fields is V gene, J gene, D gene, CDR3 protein. A D gene is named only where the DNA matches it firmly.

>TRBV6-2/TRBV6-3|TRBJ2-3|NA
ASSYSVREQVTDTQY
>TRBV19|TRBJ2-3|TRBD1
ASSIWSGTGADTQY
>TRBV30|TRBJ1-5|NA
AWSVSGTGNQPQH
>TRBV11-3|TRBJ2-7|NA
ASRETGDQY
>TRBV3-1/TRBV3-2|TRBJ2-5|NA
ASSQEGGQQETQY
>TRBV18|TRBJ1-6|TRBD1
ASSPGTGDNSPLH
>TRBV7-9|TRBJ2-7|TRBD1
ASSRQGSYEQY
>TRBV12-3/TRBV12-4|TRBJ2-5|NA
ASSPARWETQY
>TRBV5-1|TRBJ2-5|NA
ASSLGHTDGETQY
>TRBV5-8|TRBJ2-4|NA
ASSSPARVINIQY
>TRBV2|TRBJ2-4|NA
ATRKGVAKNIQY
>TRBV6-4|TRBJ1-1|TRBD1
ASSEGPGQGYTEAF
>TRBV27|TRBJ2-1|TRBD2
ASRVAGGDEQF
>TRBV5-5|TRBJ2-3|TRBD2
ASSQLAGGTDTQY
>TRBV19|TRBJ2-7|TRBD1
ASSTGTVSYEQY
>TRBV7-2|TRBJ2-5|NA
ASSKGNQETQY
>TRBV15|TRBJ1-2|TRBD1
ATSLDRGSGYT
>TRBV28|TRBJ1-1|TRBD1
ASSFRGRGTEAF
>TRBV10-1|TRBJ2-5|TRBD1
ASSVKRGREETQY
>TRBV11-3|TRBJ2-3|NA
ASSGGSQPRTDTQY
>TRBV5-4|TRBJ1-2|TRBD1
ASSPRQGANYGYT
>TRBV19|TRBJ1-2|NA
ASSEEGFYGYT
>TRBV11-2|TRBJ1-5|TRBD1
ASSLDRGGNQPQH
>TRBV7-8|TRBJ1-2|TRBD1
ASSRDWDSRQPNYGYT
>TRBV5-1|TRBJ2-7|NA
ASSLNSNAYEQY
>TRBV19|TRBJ1-2|TRBD1
ASSRQGSGYT
>TRBV23-1|TRBJ1-3|TRBD1
ASSPRDRGPNSGNTIY
>TRBV3-1/TRBV3-2|TRBJ1-1|TRBD1
ASRPITGGLAEAF
>TRBV28|TRBJ1-1|NA
ASSFFSVIREAF
>TRBV11-2|TRBJ2-7|TRBD2
ASSHLTSASYEQY
>TRBV5-1|TRBJ2-7|NA
ASSFGQPPSEQY
>TRBV29-1|TRBJ2-7|TRBD2
SGRLAGLTGEQY
>TRBV7-2|TRBJ2-7|NA
ASSSRTVSYEQY
>TRBV10-2|TRBJ1-4|NA
ASSERTVSNEKLF
>TRBV27|TRBJ2-2|TRBD2
ASSFGASGRGGELF
>TRBV11-3|TRBJ1-1|NA
ASSLAARGRTEAF
>TRBV9|TRBJ1-2|NA
ASSAPRTHQDGYT
>TRBV11-3|TRBJ2-5|TRBD1
ASSLEATGGARAQY
>TRBV3-1/TRBV3-2|TRBJ1-6|NA
ASREVINSPLH
>TRBV3-1/TRBV3-2|TRBJ2-5|TRBD2
ASSPSGSGETQY
>TRBV19|TRBJ2-3|NA
ATSASGHSTDTQY
>TRBV4-1|TRBJ1-6|NA
ASSQDSTRDSPLH
>TRBV6-6|TRBJ2-7|NA
ASRAHGVLHEQY
>TRBV19|TRBJ2-1|NA
ASRGQGISNEQF
>TRBV10-3|TRBJ1-5|NA
AISESLDTSRTQPQH
>TRBV12-3/TRBV12-4|TRBJ1-1|NA
ASRSGGGEAF
>TRBV6-5|TRBJ2-5|TRBD1
ASNRDRAQETQY